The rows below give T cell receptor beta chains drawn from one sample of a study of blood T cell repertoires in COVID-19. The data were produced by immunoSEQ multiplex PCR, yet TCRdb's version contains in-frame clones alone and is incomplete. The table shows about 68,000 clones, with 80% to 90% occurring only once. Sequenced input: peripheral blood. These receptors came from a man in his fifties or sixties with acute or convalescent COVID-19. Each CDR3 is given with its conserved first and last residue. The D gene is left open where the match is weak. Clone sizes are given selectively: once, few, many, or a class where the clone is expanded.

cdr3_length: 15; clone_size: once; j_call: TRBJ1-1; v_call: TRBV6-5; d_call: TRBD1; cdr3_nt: TGTGCCAGCAGTTCGCCCGACAGGGGTGCCCCTGAAGCTTTCTTT; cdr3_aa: CASSSPDRGAPEAFF
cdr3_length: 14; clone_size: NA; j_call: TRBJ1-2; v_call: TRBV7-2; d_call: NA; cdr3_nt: TGTGCCAGCAGCTTAGAGGGGAATAGCTATGGCTACACCTTC; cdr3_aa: CASSLEGNSYGYTF
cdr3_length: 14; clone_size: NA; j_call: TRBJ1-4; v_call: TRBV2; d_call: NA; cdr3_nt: TGTGCCAGCAGTGAGTACAGAGAGCAGGGAAAACTGTTTTTT; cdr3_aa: CASSEYREQGKLFF
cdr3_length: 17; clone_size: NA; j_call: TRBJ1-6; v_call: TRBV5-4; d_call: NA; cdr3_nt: TGTGCCAGCAGCGCTCAACAGGGTAGCTCCTATAATTCACCCCTCCACTTT; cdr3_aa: CASSAQQGSSYNSPLHF
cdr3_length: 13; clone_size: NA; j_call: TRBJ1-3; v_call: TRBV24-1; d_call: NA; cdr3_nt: TGTGCCACCAGTGATAACACTGGAAACACCATATATTTT; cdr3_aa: CATSDNTGNTIYF
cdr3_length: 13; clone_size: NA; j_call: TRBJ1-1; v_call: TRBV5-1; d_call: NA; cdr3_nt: TGCGCCAGCAGCTTGGGACAGACCACTGAAGCTTTCTTT; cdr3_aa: CASSLGQTTEAFF
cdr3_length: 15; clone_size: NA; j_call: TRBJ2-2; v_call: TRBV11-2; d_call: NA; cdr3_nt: TGTGCCAGCAGCCTAGCGTTACTGAACACCGGGGAGCTGTTTTTT; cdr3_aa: CASSLALLNTGELFF
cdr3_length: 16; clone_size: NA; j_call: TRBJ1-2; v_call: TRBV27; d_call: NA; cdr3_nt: TGTGCCAGCACCCCCGGCTACAGATTCGGAAGTTCGGGCTACACCTTC; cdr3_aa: CASTPGYRFGSSGYTF
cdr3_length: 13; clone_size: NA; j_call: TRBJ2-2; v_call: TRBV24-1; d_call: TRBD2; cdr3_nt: TGTGCCTCAAGCGGGAGTGTAACCGGGGAGCTGTTTTTT; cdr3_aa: CASSGSVTGELFF
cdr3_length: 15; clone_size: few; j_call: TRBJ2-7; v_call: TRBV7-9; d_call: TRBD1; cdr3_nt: TGTGCCAGCAGCCCGGACAGGCCGAGCTCCTACGAGCAGTACTTC; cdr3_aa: CASSPDRPSSYEQYF
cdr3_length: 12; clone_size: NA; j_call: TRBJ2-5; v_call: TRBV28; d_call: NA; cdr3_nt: TGTGCCAGCAGTTTATTGGCAGGGACCCAGTACTTC; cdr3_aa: CASSLLAGTQYF
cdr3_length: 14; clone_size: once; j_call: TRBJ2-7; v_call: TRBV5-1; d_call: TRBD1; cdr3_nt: TGCGCCAGCAGCTCCAGGACAGGTGGATACGAGCAGTACTTC; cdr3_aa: CASSSRTGGYEQYF
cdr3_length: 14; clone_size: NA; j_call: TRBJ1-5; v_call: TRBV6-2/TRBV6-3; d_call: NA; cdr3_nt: TGTGCCAGCAGTTACCCCTCTACAGGATTGCCCCAGCATTTT; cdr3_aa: CASSYPSTGLPQHF
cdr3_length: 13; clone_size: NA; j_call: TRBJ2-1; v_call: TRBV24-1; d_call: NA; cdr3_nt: TGTGCCACCAGTGAAGAGGGACTCGATGAGCAGTTCTTC; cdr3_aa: CATSEEGLDEQFF
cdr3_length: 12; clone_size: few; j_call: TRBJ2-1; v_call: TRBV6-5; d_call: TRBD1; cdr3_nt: TGTGCCAGCAGTAGCAGGGGGCTTGAGCAGTTCTTC; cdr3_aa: CASSSRGLEQFF
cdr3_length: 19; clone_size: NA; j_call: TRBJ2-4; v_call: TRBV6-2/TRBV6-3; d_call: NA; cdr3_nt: TGTGCCAGCAGTTACGGGTGGCGGGTTCGGCTAATATTTCGCGACATTCAGTACTTC; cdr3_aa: CASSYGWRVRLIFRDIQYF
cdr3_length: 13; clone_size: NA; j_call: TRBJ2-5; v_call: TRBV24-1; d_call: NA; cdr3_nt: TGTGCCACCAGTGATTTGCGGGGTGAGACCCAGTACTTC; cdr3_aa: CATSDLRGETQYF
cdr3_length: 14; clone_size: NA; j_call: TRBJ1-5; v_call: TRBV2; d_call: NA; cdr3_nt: TGTGCCAGCAGTGAACGGGGGGGGCATCAGCCCCAGCATTTT; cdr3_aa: CASSERGGHQPQHF
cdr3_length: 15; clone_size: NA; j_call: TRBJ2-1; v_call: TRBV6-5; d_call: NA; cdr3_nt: TGTGCCAGCGGAACTAGCCAGGGCTCCTACAATGAGCAGTTCTTC; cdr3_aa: CASGTSQGSYNEQFF
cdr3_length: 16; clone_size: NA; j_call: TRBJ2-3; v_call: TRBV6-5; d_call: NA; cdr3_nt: TGTGCCAGCAGTTATCTACGTACAGACCCCACAGATACGCAGTATTTT; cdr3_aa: CASSYLRTDPTDTQYF
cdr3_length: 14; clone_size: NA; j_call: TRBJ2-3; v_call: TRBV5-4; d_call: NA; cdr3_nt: TGTGCCAGCAGCACAGATTATAGCACAGATACGCAGTATTTT; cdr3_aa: CASSTDYSTDTQYF
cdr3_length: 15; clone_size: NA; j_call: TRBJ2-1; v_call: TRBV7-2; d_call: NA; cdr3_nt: TGTGCCAGCAGCTTAGCGGCGGGTTCCTACAATGAGCAGTTCTTC; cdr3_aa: CASSLAAGSYNEQFF
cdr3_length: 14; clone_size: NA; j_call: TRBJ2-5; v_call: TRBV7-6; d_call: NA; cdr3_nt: TGTGCCAGCAGCTCACTAGAAGCAAGGGAGACCCAGTACTTC; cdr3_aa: CASSSLEARETQYF
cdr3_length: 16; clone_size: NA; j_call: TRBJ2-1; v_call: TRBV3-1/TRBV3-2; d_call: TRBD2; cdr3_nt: TGTGCCAGCAGCTACTGGACTAGCGGGAAAGGCAATGAGCAGTTCTTC; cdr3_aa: CASSYWTSGKGNEQFF
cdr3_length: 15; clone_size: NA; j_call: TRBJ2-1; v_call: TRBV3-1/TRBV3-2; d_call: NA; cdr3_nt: TGTGCCAGCAGCCAAATTCAGGGCTCCTACAATGAGCAGTTCTTC; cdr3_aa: CASSQIQGSYNEQFF
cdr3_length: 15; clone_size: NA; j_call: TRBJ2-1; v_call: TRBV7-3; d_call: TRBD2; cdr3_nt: TGTGCCAGCAGCTTGGGAGGGGCTGACTACAATGAGCAGTTCTTC; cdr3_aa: CASSLGGADYNEQFF
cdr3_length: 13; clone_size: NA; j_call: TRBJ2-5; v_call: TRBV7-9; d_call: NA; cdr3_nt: TGTGCCAGCAGCTTAGACGAAGCGGAGACCCAGTACTTC; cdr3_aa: CASSLDEAETQYF
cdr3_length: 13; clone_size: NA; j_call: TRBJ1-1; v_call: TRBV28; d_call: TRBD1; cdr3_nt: TGTGCCAGCAGTTCCTACAGGGGGGGTGAAGCTTTCTTT; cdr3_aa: CASSSYRGGEAFF
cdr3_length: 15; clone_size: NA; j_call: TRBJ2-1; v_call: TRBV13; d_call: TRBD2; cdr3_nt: TGTGCCAGCAGCTTCGGGACTAGCGGGTACAATGAGCAGTTCTTC; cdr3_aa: CASSFGTSGYNEQFF
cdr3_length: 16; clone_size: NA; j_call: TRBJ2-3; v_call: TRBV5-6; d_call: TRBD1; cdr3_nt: TGTGCCAGCAGCTTGGCCCTAGGGGGCCACTGGGATACGCAGTATTTT; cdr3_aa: CASSLALGGHWDTQYF
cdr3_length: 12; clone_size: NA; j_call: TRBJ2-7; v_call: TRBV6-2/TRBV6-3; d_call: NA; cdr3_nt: TGTGCCAGCAGTTATGAACTATACGAGCAGTACTTC; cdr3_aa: CASSYELYEQYF
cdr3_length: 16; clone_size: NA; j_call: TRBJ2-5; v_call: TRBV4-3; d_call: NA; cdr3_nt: TGCGCCAGCAGCCAAGGGAGGGGTGGGGGACAAGAGACCCAGTACTTC; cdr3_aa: CASSQGRGGGQETQYF
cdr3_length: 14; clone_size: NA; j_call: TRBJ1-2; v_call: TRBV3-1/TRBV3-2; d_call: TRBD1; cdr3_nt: TGTGCCAGCAGCCGGACAGGGGGAAACTATGGCTACACCTTC; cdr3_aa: CASSRTGGNYGYTF
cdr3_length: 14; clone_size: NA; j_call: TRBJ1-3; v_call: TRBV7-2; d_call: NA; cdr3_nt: TGTGCCAGCAGCCCCGGGGTCGCAGGAGACACCATATATTTT; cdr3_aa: CASSPGVAGDTIYF
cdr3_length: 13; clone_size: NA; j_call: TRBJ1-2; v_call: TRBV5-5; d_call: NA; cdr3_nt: TGTGCCAGCAGCTTGGACGCCCTAAATGGCTACACCTTC; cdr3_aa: CASSLDALNGYTF
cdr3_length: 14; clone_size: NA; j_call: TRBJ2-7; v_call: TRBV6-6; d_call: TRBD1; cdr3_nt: TGTGCCAGCAGGGACAGGGGAAAGGCCTACGAGCAGTACTTC; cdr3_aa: CASRDRGKAYEQYF
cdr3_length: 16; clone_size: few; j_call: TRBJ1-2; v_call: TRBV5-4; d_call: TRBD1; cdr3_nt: TGTGCCAGCAGCTTGGGAGGGACAGGAAACCCTAATGGCTACACCTTC; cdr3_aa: CASSLGGTGNPNGYTF
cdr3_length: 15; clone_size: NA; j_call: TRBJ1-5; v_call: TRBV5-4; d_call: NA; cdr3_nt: TGTGCCAGCAGCTTGTTTGGGCAGGGCAATCAGCCCCAGCATTTT; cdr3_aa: CASSLFGQGNQPQHF
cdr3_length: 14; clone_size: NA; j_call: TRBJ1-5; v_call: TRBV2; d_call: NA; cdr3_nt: TGTGCCAGCAGTGATACAGTCTCGTTTCAGCCCCAGCATTTT; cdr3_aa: CASSDTVSFQPQHF
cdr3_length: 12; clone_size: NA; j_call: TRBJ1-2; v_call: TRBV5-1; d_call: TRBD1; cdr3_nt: TGCGCCAGCAGCCTCGGGACAGATGGCTACACCTTC; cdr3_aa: CASSLGTDGYTF
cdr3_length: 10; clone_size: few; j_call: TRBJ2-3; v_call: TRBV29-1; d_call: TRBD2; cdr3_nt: TGCAGCGTTAGACTAGCGGAGCAGTATTTT; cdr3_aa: CSVRLAEQYF
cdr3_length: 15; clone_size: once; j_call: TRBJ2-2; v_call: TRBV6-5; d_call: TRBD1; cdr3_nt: TGTGCCAGCAGCACAGGGGGCACGGGCACCGGGGAGCTGTTTTTT; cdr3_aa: CASSTGGTGTGELFF
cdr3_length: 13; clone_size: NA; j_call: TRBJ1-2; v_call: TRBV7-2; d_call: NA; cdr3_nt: TGTGCCAGCAGCTTACAGGCAAACTATGGCTACACCTTC; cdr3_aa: CASSLQANYGYTF
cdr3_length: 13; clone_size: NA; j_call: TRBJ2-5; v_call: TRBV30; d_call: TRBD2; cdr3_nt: TGTGCCTGCTCTCCTGAGGGGAGGGTGACCCAGTACTTC; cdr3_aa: CACSPEGRVTQYF
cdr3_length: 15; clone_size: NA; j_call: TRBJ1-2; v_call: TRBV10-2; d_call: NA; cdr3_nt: TGCGCCAGCAGGGAGACAGGCCAACAGACTTATGGCTACACCTTC; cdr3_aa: CASRETGQQTYGYTF
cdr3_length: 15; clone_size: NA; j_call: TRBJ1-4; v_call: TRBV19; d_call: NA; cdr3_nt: TGTGCCAGTAGTGAACAGGGTCTGACTAATGAAAAACTGTTTTTT; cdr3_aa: CASSEQGLTNEKLFF
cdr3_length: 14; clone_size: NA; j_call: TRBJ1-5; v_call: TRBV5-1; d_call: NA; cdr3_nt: TGCGCCAGCAGCTTGGGTCAGGAGGATCAGCCCCAGCATTTT; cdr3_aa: CASSLGQEDQPQHF